These 25 T cell receptor beta chains originate from one sample sequenced in a study of blood T cell repertoires in COVID-19. The protocol was immunoSEQ multiplex PCR, while the TCRdb copy is restricted to in-frame clones and leaves out a portion. The sample has approximately 130,000 clones, about 83% seen once. The specimen sequenced was peripheral blood. These receptors came from a human donor in a cohort sampled during active COVID-19.

The V call is TRBV7-2, the J call TRBJ1-3, with D possibly being TRBD1 (5 bases). Trimming shortened V by 1 base and J by 1 base, and 14 bases separated the two germline ends. This CDR3 contains 17 residues. Germline CDR1 is SGHTA and CDR2 is FQGNSA. The CDR3 is CASSLEAGLRSGNTIYF. The DNA of the CDR3 is TGTGCCAGCAGCTTAGAGGCAGGGCTTCGATCTGGAAACACCATATATTTT.

The chain recombines TRBV7-9 with TRBJ1-4, with TRBD1 matching over 10 bases. This CDR3 has 16 amino acids. Germline lookup yields CDR1 SEHNR and CDR2 FQNEAQ (reference sequence). V was clipped by 0 bases and J by 7 bases; unmatched bases: 5. The CDR3 spells CASSLAPGTGVEKLFF. CDR3 nucleotide sequence: TGTGCCAGCAGCTTAGCTCCCGGGACAGGGGTTGAAAAACTGTTTTTT.

This sequence joins TRBV5-4 and TRBJ2-2; tentatively, D is TRBD2 (5 bases). The CDR3 runs to 13 residues. The ends were cut back, 0 bases at V and 7 bases at J, with 7 bases in the middle. Germline-derived CDR1 and CDR2 are SGHNT and YYREEE (reference sequence). As DNA, the CDR3 is TGTGCCAGCAGCTTGGACGGGGTCGGGGAGCTGTTTTTT. Its protein product is CASSLDGVGELFF.

The chain joins TRBV5-1 to TRBJ1-5; TRBD1 aligns across 8 bases. V shed 4 bases and J 6 bases; nucleotides not matched to a gene: 3. The germline gives CDR1 SGHRS, CDR2 YFSETQ. The CDR3 consists of 13 residues. The CDR3 DNA reads TGCGCCAGCAGCCCGACAGGGGCTCAGCCCCAGCATTTT. Residues: CASSPTGAQPQHF.

The chain uses TRBV29-1 and TRBJ1-1, with 7 bases aligning to TRBD1. CDR3 length: 12 amino acids. The V segment lost 5 bases and the J segment 2 bases; nucleotides outside the gene matches: 2. In germline, CDR1 is SQVTM, CDR2 ANQGSEA. CDR3 sequence: CSVLGGNTEAFF. The CDR3 nucleotides are TGCAGCGTTCTAGGGGGCAACACTGAAGCTTTCTTT.

The rearrangement uses TRBV5-5 and TRBJ1-2; D is unresolved. Germline-derived CDR1 and CDR2 are SGHKS and YYEKEE (reference sequence). V dropped 0 bases and J dropped 2 bases, with 5 bases sitting between them. There are 13 residues in the CDR3. The chain's CDR3 is CASSLGQNYGYTF. CDR3 in DNA: TGTGCCAGCAGCTTGGGGCAGAACTATGGCTACACCTTC.

The chain is built from TRBV5-8 and TRBJ1-5, with D uncertain. Trimming pared 0 bases from V and 2 bases from J, leaving 9 bases between. The CDR3 is 15 residues long. CDR1 and CDR2 (germline): SGHTS, YDEGEE. The CDR3 loop is CASSLAFSGNQPQHF. The CDR3 DNA sequence: TGTGCCAGCAGCTTGGCCTTCTCGGGCAATCAGCCCCAGCATTTT.

The rearrangement links TRBV19 to TRBJ2-1; the match to TRBD1 covers 8 bases. Germline CDR1 is LNHDA and CDR2 is SQIVND (reference sequence). Germline trimming cut 5 bases from V and 3 bases from J; bases unmatched to any gene: 15. This CDR3 has 18 residues. The chain's CDR3 is CASSVGLTGGSYYNEQFF. The DNA for the CDR3 is TGTGCCAGTAGTGTAGGACTAACAGGGGGATCATACTACAATGAGCAGTTCTTC.

The chain has TRBV19 and TRBJ2-1; D might be TRBD1 (6 bases). The CDR3 contains 14 residues. The V gene lost 3 bases and the J gene lost 5 bases, with 11 bases spanning the gap. Per germline, CDR1 LNHDA and CDR2 SQIVND (reference sequence). CDR3 bases: TGTGCCAGTAGTATTGTGGGGGCCCACAATGAGCAGTTCTTC. Encoded protein: CASSIVGAHNEQFF.

This clone was seen a single time. The rearrangement links TRBV30 to TRBJ2-7; D possibly corresponds to TRBD2 (6 bases). The V gene lost 0 bases and the J gene lost 1 base, with 13 bases spanning the gap. CDR1 is GTSNPN, CDR2 SVGIG, per germline (reference sequence). The CDR3 runs 15 residues. The CDR3 region is CAWSVLGGKSYEQYF. The CDR3 DNA follows: TGTGCCTGGAGTGTACTTGGCGGGAAATCCTACGAGCAGTACTTC.

The V gene is TRBV27, the J gene TRBJ1-1; D is unclear. Deletions cut 6 bases from V and 4 bases from J, with 15 bases between. The CDR3 covers 14 residues. CDR1 and CDR2 (germline): MNHEY, SMNVEV (reference sequence). DNA for the CDR3: TGTGCCAGCAGGCCTAACCTCCCGAGCACTGAAGCTTTCTTT. Protein product: CASRPNLPSTEAFF.

The genes are TRBV7-9 and TRBJ1-6; 10 nucleotides align to TRBD1. CDR3 length equals 15 residues. V gave up 3 bases and J gave up 7 bases; unmatched junction bases: 3. From germline, CDR1 is SEHNR and CDR2 FQNEAQ (reference sequence). The CDR3 reads CASSLMGQGNSPLHF. CDR3 DNA sequence: TGTGCCAGCAGCTTGATGGGACAGGGGAATTCACCCCTCCACTTT.

The chain combines TRBV11-2 with TRBJ2-2; TRBD2 might be the D (6 bases). In germline, CDR1 is SGHAT, CDR2 FQNNGV. Trimming removed 7 bases from V and 5 bases from J, with 14 bases in between. The CDR3 totals 14 residues. This CDR3 reads CASTREEGTGELFF. CDR3 nucleotide sequence: TGTGCCAGCACCCGAGAGGAGGGGACCGGGGAGCTGTTTTTT.

This chain connects TRBV6-5 to TRBJ1-1; D is unresolved. This CDR3 contains 11 residues. Trimming stripped 10 bases from V and 1 base from J, with 7 bases between. Germline V gene data show CDR1 as MNHEY and CDR2 as SVGAGI. Here the CDR3 DNA reads TGTGCCACCTCGCGGAACACTGAAGCTTTCTTT. This gives the protein CATSRNTEAFF.

The chain carries TRBV5-4 and TRBJ1-5; the D gene is possibly TRBD1 (5 bases). Per germline, CDR1 SGHNT and CDR2 YYREEE (reference sequence). CDR3 length: 14 amino acids. V dropped 4 bases and J dropped 6 bases, with 14 bases sitting between them. The CDR3 DNA follows: TGTGCCAGCAGCGGATGGGGGGAGGGTCAGCCCCAGCATTTT. This gives the protein CASSGWGEGQPQHF.

This clone was detected only a few times. The CDR3 here is CASSVLPGGELFF. CDR3 nucleotides: TGTGCCAGCAGTGTTCTCCCGGGCGGGGAGCTGTTTTTT. The genes are TRBV2 and TRBJ2-2, with unresolved D. The CDR3 is 13 amino acids. Germline V gives CDR1 SNHLY, CDR2 FYNNEI. V lost 4 bases and J 7 bases, leaving 10 bases between the germline ends.

The chain couples TRBV4-2 to TRBJ2-7; 10 bases match TRBD2. Trimming removed 6 bases from V and 2 bases from J; junction bases left unmatched: 7. The CDR3 extends over 15 amino acids. Germline lookup yields CDR1 LGHNA and CDR2 YNFKEQ. This CDR3 reads CASRLSGGATYEQYF. CDR3 nucleotide sequence: TGTGCCAGCAGACTCAGCGGGGGGGCGACCTACGAGCAGTACTTC.

The chain combines TRBV12-3 or TRBV12-4 with TRBJ1-1; tentative D call: TRBD1 (6 bases). This CDR3 contains 13 residues. V dropped 7 bases and J dropped 10 bases, with 19 bases sitting between them. CDR3 DNA: TGTGCCAGCACCAACCGGGGGGACAAGGGAGCTTTCTTT. It yields the protein CASTNRGDKGAFF.

The chain has TRBV5-5 and TRBJ2-1; maybe TRBD2 (6 bases). Trimming pared 3 bases from V and 0 bases from J, leaving 10 bases between. This CDR3 has 15 residues. The germline CDR1 and CDR2 sequences are SGHKS and YYEKEE (reference sequence). In nucleotides, the CDR3 is TGTGCCAGCAGCTCCCGGGACTCCTCCTACAATGAGCAGTTCTTC. Protein product: CASSSRDSSYNEQFF.

The CDR3 region is CASSILSGAHQETQYF. CDR3 DNA: TGTGCCAGTAGTATACTTAGCGGGGCGCACCAAGAGACCCAGTACTTC. The V call is TRBV19, the J call TRBJ2-5; 8 positions agree with TRBD2. The length of the CDR3 is 16 residues. Trimming removed 2 bases from V and 0 bases from J; junction bases left unmatched: 5. CDR1 is LNHDA, CDR2 SQIVND, per germline (reference sequence).

This clone was counted only a few times. Within the sample, other DNA sequences also encode this same CDR3. The chain employs TRBV6-1 and TRBJ1-2; D is unclear. CDR1 and CDR2 from the germline V gene are MNHNS and SASEGT. Trimming stripped 1 base from V and 5 bases from J, with 14 bases between. The CDR3 length is 15 residues. CDR3 nucleotide sequence: TGTGCCAGCAGTGAAGTATTGGGAGGGTCGTATGGCTACACCTTC. Amino acid sequence: CASSEVLGGSYGYTF.

CDR3 coding DNA: TGTGCCTGGAGTGACCCCTGGGACAGGGGCAATCAGCCCCAGCATTTT. It specifies CAWSDPWDRGNQPQHF. The J gene is TRBJ1-5, the V gene TRBV30, with TRBD1 identical over 9 bases. This CDR3 contains 16 residues. The germline V gene has CDR1 GTSNPN and CDR2 SVGIG (reference sequence). V gave up 1 base and J gave up 2 bases; unmatched junction bases: 6.

This clone was detected a few times. The chain couples TRBV6-5 to TRBJ1-4; a possible D gene is TRBD1 (5 bases). This CDR3 has 13 residues. Germline loops: CDR1 MNHEY, CDR2 SVGAGI. V was clipped by 8 bases and J by 6 bases, with 13 bases between them. The CDR3 is CASEAGTDEKLFF. The CDR3 nucleotides are TGTGCCAGCGAAGCCGGGACTGATGAAAAACTGTTTTTT.

The V gene is TRBV7-9, the J gene TRBJ1-5, with D possibly TRBD1 on 6 matching bases. The CDR3 runs to 15 residues. V lost 3 bases and J 4 bases, leaving 13 bases between the germline ends. The germline V gene has CDR1 SEHNR and CDR2 FQNEAQ (reference sequence). The CDR3 region has the DNA TGTGCCAGCAGCTTGGCAGGGGCTATTAATCAGCCCCAGCATTTT. Protein: CASSLAGAINQPQHF. The full variable domain, in which reference TRBV7-9 and TRBJ1-5 provide the parts outside the CDR3, is DTGVSQNPRHKITKRGQNVTFRCDPISEHNRLYWYRQTLGQGPEFLTYFQNEAQLEKSRLLSDRFSAERPKGSFSTLEIQRTEQGDSAMYLCASSLAGAINQPQHFGDGTRLSIL.

The chain uses TRBV12-3 or TRBV12-4 and TRBJ1-5; no reliable D call. V lost 2 bases and J lost 7, with 9 bases in between. The CDR3 runs 13 residues. DNA of the CDR3: TGTGCCAGCAGTTTAACGGAGTGGCAGCCCCAGCATTTT. Translated, it gives CASSLTEWQPQHF.